This record concerns one T cell receptor beta chain sequence. Authors' methods: Amplification from reference gene primers served as the basis for estimated nucleated cell counts. This table comes from immunoSEQ multiplex PCR, and its TCRdb copy is limited to in-frame clones, with some not included. That table is the source of V, J and clone size, and D and trimming were worked out from the DNA. The sample holds fewer than 250,000 clones, about 88% seen once. The data stem from a study of blood T cell repertoires in COVID-19. Study-level information: Samples of COVID-19 (acute and convalescent) were obtained from the United States, Italy and Spain. Sources were T cells, B-cell-depleted T cells, or PBMCs; the material itself was cDNA or gDNA.

V dropped 7 bases and J dropped 1; count of bases not matched to a gene: 3. The CDR3 extends over 14 amino acids. Germline CDR1 is MDHEN and CDR2 is SYDVKM. This TCR was sampled from a woman aged 40 to 50 who had recovered from COVID-19. Specimen: peripheral blood. The chain carries TRBV28 and TRBJ2-1, with TRBD2 matching over 8 bases. CDR3 residues: CASTGGGSYNEQFF. The DNA of the CDR3 is TGTGCCAGCACGGGAGGGGGATCCTACAATGAGCAGTTCTTC.